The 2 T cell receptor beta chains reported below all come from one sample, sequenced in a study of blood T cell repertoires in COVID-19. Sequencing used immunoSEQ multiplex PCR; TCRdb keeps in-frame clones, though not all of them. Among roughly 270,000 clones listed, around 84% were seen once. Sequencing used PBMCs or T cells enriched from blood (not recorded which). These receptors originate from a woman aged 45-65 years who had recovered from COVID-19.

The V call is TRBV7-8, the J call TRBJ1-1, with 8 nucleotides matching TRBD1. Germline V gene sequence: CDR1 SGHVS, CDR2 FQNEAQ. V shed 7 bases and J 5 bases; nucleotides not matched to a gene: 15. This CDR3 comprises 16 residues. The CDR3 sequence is CASNDAALTGETEAFF. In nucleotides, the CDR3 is TGTGCCAGCAACGACGCGGCCTTGACAGGGGAAACTGAAGCTTTCTTT.

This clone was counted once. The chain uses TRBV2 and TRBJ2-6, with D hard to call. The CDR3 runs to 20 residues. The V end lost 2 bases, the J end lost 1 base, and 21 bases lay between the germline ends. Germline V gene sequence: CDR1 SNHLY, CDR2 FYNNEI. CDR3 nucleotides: TGTGCCAGCAGTGAATTGCTCTGGCAGTCTCTTTCTTCTGGGGCCAACGTCCTGACTTTC. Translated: CASSELLWQSLSSGANVLTF.